The present TCR beta chain was sequenced within a study of OX40 agonist ivuxolimab in advanced cancers. Study overall: Ivuxolimab was delivered to patients intravenously every 2 weeks at doses spanning 0.01 to 10 mg/kg. Participants could have had prior anti-PD-1, anti-PD-L1 or anti-CTLA-4 therapy, and more than 35% had some.

Some clones are missing from TCRdb's copy, which holds only in-frame ones; the method was immunoSEQ multiplex PCR. Of over 100,000 clones listed, 93% are singletons. Regarding this clone: The antigen remains unidentified.

Study-wide results and caveats: Both blood CD4+ and CD8+ T cells showed clonal growth by week 6 at 0.1 to 3.0 mg/kg.

CDR1 is LNHDA and CDR2 is SQIVND in the germline V gene (reference sequence). Trimming removed 8 bases at V and 1 base at J, with 17 bases between. The CDR3 contains 15 residues. The V call is TRBV19, the J call TRBJ1-2; no clear D gene. The starting material was CD4+ or CD8+ T cells sorted from blood, obtained in a trial of the OX40 agonist ivuxolimab. The TCR comes from an adult with an advanced solid tumor such as melanoma, head and neck, liver or kidney cancer. The CDR3 nucleotides read TGTGCCAGTTCGACACAAAGGTTAAATAACTATGGCTACACCTTC. This sequence encodes CASSTQRLNNYGYTF.